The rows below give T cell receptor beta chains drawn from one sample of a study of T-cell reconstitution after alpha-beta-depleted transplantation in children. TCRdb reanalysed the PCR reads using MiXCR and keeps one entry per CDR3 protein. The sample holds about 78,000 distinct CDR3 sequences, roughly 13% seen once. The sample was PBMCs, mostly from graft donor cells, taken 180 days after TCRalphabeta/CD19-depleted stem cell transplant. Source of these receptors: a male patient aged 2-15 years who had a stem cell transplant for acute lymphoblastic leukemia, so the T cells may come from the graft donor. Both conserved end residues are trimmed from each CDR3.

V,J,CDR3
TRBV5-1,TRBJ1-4,ASSLKGEGEKLF
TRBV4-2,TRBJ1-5,ASSAGRANRPQH
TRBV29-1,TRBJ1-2,SVEGAFPNYGYT
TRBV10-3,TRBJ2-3,AIEKAGGTDTQY
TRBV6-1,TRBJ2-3,ASSPLDPAVDTQY
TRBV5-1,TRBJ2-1,ASSLGPPTSGFLEQF
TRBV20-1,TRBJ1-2,SATGGWYGYT
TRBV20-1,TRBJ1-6,SARDRVKWQLSNSPLH
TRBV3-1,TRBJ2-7,ASSQLPYEQY
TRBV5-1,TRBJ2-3,ASSKGRSGSTDTQY
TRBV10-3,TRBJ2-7,ASHATGVGSYEQY
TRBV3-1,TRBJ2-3,ASSRTSGSGDTQY
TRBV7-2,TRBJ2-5,ASSPQASEETQY
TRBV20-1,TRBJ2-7,SARDRLAGGPWEQY
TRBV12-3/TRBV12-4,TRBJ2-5,ASTLSGRAEETQY
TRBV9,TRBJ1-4,ASSLRTGSNEKLF
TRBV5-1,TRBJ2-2,ASSSTTGGGLNTGELF